This paragraph covers one TCR beta chain sequence. The antigen is not known. V was trimmed by 2 bases and J by 2 bases, leaving 9 bases between them. CDR1 is SGHNT, CDR2 YYREEE, per germline (reference sequence). The CDR3 consists of 14 residues. This table comes from immunoSEQ multiplex PCR, and its TCRdb copy is limited to in-frame clones, with some not included. Here the sample spans 20,000 or so clones, roughly four fifths being singletons. The sample comes from a study of T cell therapy after organ transplantation. Overall study findings and caveats: Effects of concurrent antirejection and antiviral medications were not evaluable. Nonresponders had marked pretherapy clonal expansions and little post-therapy change.

Documented time point: 4-8 weeks after completion of therapy. The source was CD8+ T cells from blood, collected after autologous CMV-specific T cell therapy. The clonotype comes from a human patient who had received a solid organ transplant and had CMV disease. Some T cells may possibly be graft donor cells. The chain recombines TRBV5-4 with TRBJ2-3; D might be TRBD2 (5 bases). In DNA, the CDR3 is TGTGCCAGCAGCTTAGAGGGCCTCACAGATACGCAGTATTTT. This encodes CASSLEGLTDTQYF.